This T cell receptor (beta chain) was observed in a study of Graves' ophthalmopathy and Graves' hyperthyroidism (dated by TCRdb to 2017 to 2018). With regard to the full study: Peripheral blood was collected at initial diagnosis, prior to any treatment. An independent validation cohort was composed of 18 hyperthyroidism patients and over 15 patients who later progressed from hyperthyroidism to ophthalmopathy. In five or six hyperthyroidism patients, the T-cell repertoire of thyroid tissue was compared with the T-cell repertoire of blood. In total, 135 blood samples were TCR-sequenced: some 40 ophthalmopathy, 75 hyperthyroidism and some 17 hyperthyroidism-to-ophthalmopathy patients. To tell Graves' ophthalmopathy apart from Graves' hyperthyroidism, and to predict which patients would progress to ophthalmopathy, the study relied on TCR beta repertoire signatures. To explore V-J signatures distinguishing ophthalmopathy from hyperthyroidism, a discovery set of under 110 patients (more than 40 ophthalmopathy, roughly 56 stable hyperthyroidism) was enrolled. Once sampling was done, hyperthyroidism patients were given methimazole at a starting dose of 30 mg daily, while ophthalmopathy patients were given high-dose intravenous methylprednisolone.

The study at large found these results: In validation, the model predicted ophthalmopathy progression with about 71% sensitivity and less than 80% specificity; 12 predicted patients were CT-confirmed with GO in a median of approximately six months. Among expanded thyroid clonotypes with frequency above 0.001, most also showed up in blood, which suggests that blood repertoires may reflect the thyroid immune response. Sample size was not predetermined statistically, and investigators were not blinded to group allocation. In cross-validation, the 13-signature model distinguished ophthalmopathy from stable hyperthyroidism with almost 90% sensitivity and about 81% specificity, and in the test set the corresponding values were approximately 80% and 68%.

V sheds 7 bases and J sheds 2 bases, leaving 5 bases between their ends. Sequences SNHLY (CDR1) and FYNNEI (CDR2) are obtained from the germline V gene. CDR3 length: 12 amino acids, cysteine to phenylalanine. Of the read, only the CDR3 DNA is kept; its 36 bases are in frame from base 1. For repertoire sequencing, TCR beta CDR3 regions were amplified from RNA transcripts. The first round of RT-PCR was done with HTBI primers and the Qiagen OneStep RT-PCR kit, and was followed by a second round of multiplex PCR, then size selection and purification. Libraries were sequenced on an Illumina HiSeq2000 using paired-end 100 bp reads. Per the original workflow: SOAPnuke was used to process the reads, removing any read that contained adapters or uncalled bases, had a mean Phred below 15, or lacked an exact match to the constant primer or identifier. COPE v1.2.5 was used to merge high-quality paired reads. Clonotypes were defined as unique nucleotide sequences and were aligned to IMGT TRB V, D and J references using MiTCR v1.1. Only V-J combinations with frequency above 0.0001 were analysed, covering approximately 99% of repertoires. For each V-J combination, a TCR clonal expansion and chaos score was defined as F50 clonal expansion divided by the chaos observed in the TCRdist matrix. Welch's t-statistics and random forest were used to narrow the features down to about twelve V-J combinations, which were then fed into a naive Bayes classifier. The similarity between thyroid and blood repertoires was quantified using the Morisita-Horn index. TCRdb trimmed the raw reads at Q25, called clones with MiXCR and kept productive beta chains. A single entry per CDR3 protein holds the most common genes and DNA from its merged rows. The V and J calls shown here were made by TCRdb, not taken from the authors' results. The sample includes a few hundred thousand distinct CDR3 sequences, with about a sixth observed a single time. Roughly 2.4% of the sample belongs to the ten largest clones.

This clonotype has at least ten counts. What antigen it recognizes has not been identified. The record has no base qualities; no much larger clone is one base away. A patient counted as having stable hyperthyroidism if there was no progression to ophthalmopathy within 18 months of follow-up. The hyperthyroidism patients were 18 to 65 years old and newly diagnosed, with a disease duration of less than 2 months. Patients with other autoimmune diseases, uncontrolled infections, pregnancy or lactation were excluded. Diagnosis relied on clinical symptoms, serum thyroxine, TRAb, thyroid ultrasound and orbital computed tomography. PBMCs were isolated from approximately 10 ml of fresh peripheral blood by Ficoll-Paque density gradient centrifugation. Total RNA was extracted with Trizol reagent and quality-checked on an Agilent 2100 Bioanalyzer.

The receptor chain draws on TRBV2 and TRBJ2-2; no D gene can be assigned with confidence. The source of this sequence is an adult woman with stable Graves' hyperthyroidism. The specimen sequenced was peripheral blood. The CDR3 loop reads CASILNTGELFF. The nucleotide sequence reads as follows: TGTGCCAGCATTCTTAACACCGGGGAGCTGTTTTTT.